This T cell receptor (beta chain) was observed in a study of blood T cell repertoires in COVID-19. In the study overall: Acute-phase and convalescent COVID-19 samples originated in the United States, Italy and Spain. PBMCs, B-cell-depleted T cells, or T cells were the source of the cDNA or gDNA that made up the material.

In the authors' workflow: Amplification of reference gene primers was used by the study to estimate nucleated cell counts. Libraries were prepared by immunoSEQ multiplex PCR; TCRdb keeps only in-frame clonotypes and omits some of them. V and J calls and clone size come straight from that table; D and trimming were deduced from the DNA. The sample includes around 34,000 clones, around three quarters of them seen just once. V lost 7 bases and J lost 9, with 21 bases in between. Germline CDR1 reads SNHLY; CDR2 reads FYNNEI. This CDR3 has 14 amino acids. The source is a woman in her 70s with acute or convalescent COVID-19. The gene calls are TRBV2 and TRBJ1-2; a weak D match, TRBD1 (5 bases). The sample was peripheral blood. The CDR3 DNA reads TGTGCCAGCAACCCTGGCGGGGCCTCATCCAGCTACACCTTC. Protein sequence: CASNPGGASSSYTF.